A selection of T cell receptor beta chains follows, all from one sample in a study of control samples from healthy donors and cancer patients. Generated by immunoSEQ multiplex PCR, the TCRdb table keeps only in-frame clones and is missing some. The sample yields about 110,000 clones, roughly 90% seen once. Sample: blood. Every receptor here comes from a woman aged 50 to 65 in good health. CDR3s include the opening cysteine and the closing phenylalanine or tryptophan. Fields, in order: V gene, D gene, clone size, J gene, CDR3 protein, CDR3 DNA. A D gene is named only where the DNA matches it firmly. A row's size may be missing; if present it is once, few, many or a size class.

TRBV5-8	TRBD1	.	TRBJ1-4	CASSKIPGQGVEKLFF	TGTGCCAGCAGCAAAATCCCGGGACAGGGAGTTGAAAAACTGTTTTTT
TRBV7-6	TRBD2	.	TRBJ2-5	CASSFGTSAQETQYF	TGTGCCAGCAGCTTTGGGACTAGCGCTCAAGAGACCCAGTACTTC
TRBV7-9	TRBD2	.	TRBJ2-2	CASTLFSGGPGELFF	TGTGCCAGCACCCTCTTCTCGGGGGGGCCCGGGGAGCTGTTTTTT
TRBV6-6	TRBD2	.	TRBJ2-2	CATAGHTGELFF	TGTGCCACAGCGGGACACACCGGGGAGCTGTTTTTT
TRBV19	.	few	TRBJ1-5	CASSWSGVSSQPQHF	TGTGCCAGTAGTTGGTCAGGGGTTTCGTCTCAGCCCCAGCATTTT
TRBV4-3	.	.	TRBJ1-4	CASSLQGSEKLFF	TGCGCCAGCAGCTTACAGGGAAGTGAAAAACTGTTTTTT
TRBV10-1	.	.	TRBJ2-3	CATKQGMADTQYF	TGCGCCACAAAACAGGGAATGGCCGATACGCAGTATTTT
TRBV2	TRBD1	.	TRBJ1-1	CASMRQGWDSKAFF	TGTGCCAGTATGAGGCAGGGTTGGGACAGCAAAGCTTTCTTT
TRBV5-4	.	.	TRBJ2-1	CASSSGWNEQFF	TGTGCCAGCAGCTCAGGGTGGAATGAGCAGTTCTTC
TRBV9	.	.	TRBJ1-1	CASSPEGNTEAFF	TGTGCCAGCAGCCCGGAGGGGAACACTGAAGCTTTCTTT
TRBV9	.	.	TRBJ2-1	CASSVSFLRSVEQFF	TGTGCCAGCAGCGTATCCTTTCTTCGTTCGGTGGAGCAGTTCTTC
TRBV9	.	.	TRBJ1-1	CASSVAMNTEAFF	TGTGCCAGCAGCGTAGCCATGAACACTGAAGCTTTCTTT
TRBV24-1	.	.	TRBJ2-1	CATSDHRRGASYNEQFF	TGTGCCACCAGTGATCACCGGAGGGGGGCCTCCTACAATGAGCAGTTCTTC
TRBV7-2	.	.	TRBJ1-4	CASSRDYRNEKLFF	TGTGCCAGCAGCCGGGACTACCGTAATGAAAAACTGTTTTTT
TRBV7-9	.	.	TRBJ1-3	CASSEGRSSGNTIYF	TGTGCCAGCAGTGAGGGACGGAGCTCTGGAAACACCATATATTTT
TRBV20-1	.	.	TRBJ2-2	CSASLGVGAGELFF	TGCAGTGCTAGTCTAGGGGTCGGAGCCGGGGAGCTGTTTTTT
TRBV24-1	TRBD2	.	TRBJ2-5	CATRAAGEETQYF	TGTGCCACCAGAGCAGCGGGGGAAGAGACCCAGTACTTC
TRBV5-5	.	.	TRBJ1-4	CASSLGGPNEKLFF	TGTGCCAGCAGCTTGGGGGGGCCTAATGAAAAACTGTTTTTT
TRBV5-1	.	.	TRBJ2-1	CASSFYGRAGNEQFF	TGCGCCAGCAGCTTTTACGGACGCGCGGGTAATGAGCAGTTCTTC
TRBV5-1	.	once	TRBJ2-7	CASSLGYTFYEQYF	TGCGCCAGCAGCTTGGGTTATACATTCTACGAGCAGTACTTC
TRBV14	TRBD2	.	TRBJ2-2	CASSPRLAGRNTGELFF	TGTGCCAGCAGCCCTCGACTAGCGGGACGGAACACCGGGGAGCTGTTTTTT
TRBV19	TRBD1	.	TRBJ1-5	CASSIYGGQVNQPQHF	TGTGCCAGTAGTATATATGGGGGACAGGTCAATCAGCCCCAGCATTTT
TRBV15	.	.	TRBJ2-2	CATSSRDGVITGELFF	TGTGCCACCAGCAGCCGGGACGGGGTGATCACCGGGGAGCTGTTTTTT
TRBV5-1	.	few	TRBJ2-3	CASSLGAGLGTDTQYF	TGCGCCAGCAGCCTGGGGGCTGGGTTGGGCACAGATACGCAGTATTTT
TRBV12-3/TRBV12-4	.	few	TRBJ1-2	CASSPQGGQGYTF	TGTGCCAGCAGTCCCCAAGGGGGGCAGGGCTACACCTTC
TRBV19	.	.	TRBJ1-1	CASSIGQVNTEAFF	TGTGCCAGTAGTATAGGTCAGGTGAACACTGAAGCTTTCTTT